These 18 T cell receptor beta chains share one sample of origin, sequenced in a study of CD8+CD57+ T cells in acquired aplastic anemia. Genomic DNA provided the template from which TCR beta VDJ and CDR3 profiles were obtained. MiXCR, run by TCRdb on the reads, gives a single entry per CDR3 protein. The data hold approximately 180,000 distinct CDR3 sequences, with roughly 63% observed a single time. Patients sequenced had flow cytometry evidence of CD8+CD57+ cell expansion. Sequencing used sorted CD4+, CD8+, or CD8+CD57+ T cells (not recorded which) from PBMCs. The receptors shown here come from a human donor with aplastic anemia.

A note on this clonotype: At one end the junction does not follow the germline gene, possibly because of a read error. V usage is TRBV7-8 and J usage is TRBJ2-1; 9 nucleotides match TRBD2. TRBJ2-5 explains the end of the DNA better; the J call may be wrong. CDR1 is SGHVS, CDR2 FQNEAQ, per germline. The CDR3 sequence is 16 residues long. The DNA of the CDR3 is TGCGCCAGCAGCTTGCTCGGTCTAGCGGGAAGCGAGACCCAGTACTTC. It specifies CASSLLGLAGSETQYF.

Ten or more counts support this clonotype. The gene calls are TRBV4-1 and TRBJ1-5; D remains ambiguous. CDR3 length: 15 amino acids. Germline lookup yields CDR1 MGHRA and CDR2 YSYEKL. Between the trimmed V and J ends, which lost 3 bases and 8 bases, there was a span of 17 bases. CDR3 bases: TGCGCCAGCAGCCAGGAACTGGGGTCATCGGAGCCCCAGCATTTT. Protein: CASSQELGSSEPQHF.

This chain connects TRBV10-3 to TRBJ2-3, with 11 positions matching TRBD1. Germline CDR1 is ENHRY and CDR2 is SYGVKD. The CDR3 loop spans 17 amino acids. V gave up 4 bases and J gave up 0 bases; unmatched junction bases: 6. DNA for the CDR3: TGTGCCATCAGTGGGACAGGGGGCACCCCTAGCACAGATACGCAGTATTTT. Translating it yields CAISGTGGTPSTDTQYF.

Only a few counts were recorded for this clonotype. The CDR3 bases are TGTGCCAGCAGTGGCTTCGAACAGGGACGGCAGTTCTTC. Encoded protein: CASSGFEQGRQFF. The chain joins TRBV2 to TRBJ2-7; D might be TRBD1 (6 bases). The end of the DNA fits TRBJ2-1 better, so the J call may be wrong. Looked up from germline, CDR1 is SNHLY and CDR2 is FYNNEI. The CDR3 spans 13 residues.

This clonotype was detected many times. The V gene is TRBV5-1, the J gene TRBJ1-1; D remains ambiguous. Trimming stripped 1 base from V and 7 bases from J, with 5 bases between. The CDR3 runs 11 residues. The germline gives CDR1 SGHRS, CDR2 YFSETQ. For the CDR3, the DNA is TGCGCCAGCAGCTTGAAGGGTGAAGCTTTCTTT. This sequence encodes CASSLKGEAFF. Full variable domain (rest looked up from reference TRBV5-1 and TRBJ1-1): KAGVTQTPRYLIKTRGQQVTLSCSPISGHRSVSWYQQTPGQGLQFLFEYFSETQRNKGNFPGRFSGRQFSNSRSEMNVSTLELGDSALYLCASSLKGEAFFGQGTRLTVV.

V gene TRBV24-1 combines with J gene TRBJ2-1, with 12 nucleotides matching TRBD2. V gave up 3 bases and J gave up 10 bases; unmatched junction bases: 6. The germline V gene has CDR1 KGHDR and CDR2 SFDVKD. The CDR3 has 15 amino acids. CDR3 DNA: TGTGCCACCAGTGATCTCGGACTAGCGGGGTACGAGCAGTTCTTC. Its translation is CATSDLGLAGYEQFF.

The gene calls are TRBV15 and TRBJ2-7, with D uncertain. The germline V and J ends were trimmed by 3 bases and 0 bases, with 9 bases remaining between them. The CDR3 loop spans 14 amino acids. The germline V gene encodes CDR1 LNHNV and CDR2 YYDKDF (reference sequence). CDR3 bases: TGTGCCACCAGCAGTTCACTGAGCTCCTACGAGCAGTACTTC. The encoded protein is CATSSSLSSYEQYF.

The CDR3 loop is CASRAYGLAGDEQFF. The CDR3 bases are TGTGCCAGCAGGGCGTATGGACTAGCGGGAGACGAGCAGTTCTTC. The V gene is TRBV2, the J gene TRBJ2-1; 13 nucleotides agree with TRBD2. The CDR3 length is 15 residues. With V trimmed by 6 bases and J by 10 bases, 9 bases remained unmatched. Germline assignment: CDR1 SNHLY and CDR2 FYNNEI.

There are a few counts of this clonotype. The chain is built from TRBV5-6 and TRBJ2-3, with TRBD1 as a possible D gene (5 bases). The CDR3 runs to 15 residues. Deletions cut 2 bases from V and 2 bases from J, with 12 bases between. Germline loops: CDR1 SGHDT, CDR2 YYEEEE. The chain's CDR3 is CASSFRQRTTDTQYF. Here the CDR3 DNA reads TGTGCCAGCAGCTTTAGACAGCGCACCACAGATACGCAGTATTTT.

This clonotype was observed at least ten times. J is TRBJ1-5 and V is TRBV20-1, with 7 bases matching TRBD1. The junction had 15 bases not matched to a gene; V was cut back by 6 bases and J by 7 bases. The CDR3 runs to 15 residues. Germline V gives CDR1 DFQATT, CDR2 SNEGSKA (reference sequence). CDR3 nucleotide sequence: TGCAGTGCCACAAATGCCGACAGGGATCGGCAGCCCCAGCATTTT. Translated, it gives CSATNADRDRQPQHF.

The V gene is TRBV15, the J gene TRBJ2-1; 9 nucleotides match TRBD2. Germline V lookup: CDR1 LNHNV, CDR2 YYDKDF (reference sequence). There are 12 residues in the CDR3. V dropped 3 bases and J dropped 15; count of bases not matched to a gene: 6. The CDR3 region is CATSRGSGGPFF. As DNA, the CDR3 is TGTGCCACCAGCAGGGGAAGCGGGGGGCCGTTCTTC.

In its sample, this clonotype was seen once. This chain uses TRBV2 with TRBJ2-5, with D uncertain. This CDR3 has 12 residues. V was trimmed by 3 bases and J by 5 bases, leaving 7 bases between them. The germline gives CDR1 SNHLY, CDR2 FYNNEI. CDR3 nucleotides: TGTGCCAGCAGTGAGGGGAAGGAGACCCAGTACTTC. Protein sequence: CASSEGKETQYF.

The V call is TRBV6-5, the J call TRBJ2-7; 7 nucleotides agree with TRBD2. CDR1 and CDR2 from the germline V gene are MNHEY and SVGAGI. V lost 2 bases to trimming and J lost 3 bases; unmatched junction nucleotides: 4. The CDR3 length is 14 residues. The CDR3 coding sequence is TGTGCCAGCAGTTACGGGGGGGAAGGCTACGAGCAGTACTTC. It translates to CASSYGGEGYEQYF.

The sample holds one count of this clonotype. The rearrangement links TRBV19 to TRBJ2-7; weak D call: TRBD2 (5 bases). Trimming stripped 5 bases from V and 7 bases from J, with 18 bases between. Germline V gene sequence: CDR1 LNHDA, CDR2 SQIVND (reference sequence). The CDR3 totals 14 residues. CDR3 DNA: TGTGCCAGTAGTCCTCCCGCACTCCCGGGAGAGCAGTACTTC. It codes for CASSPPALPGEQYF.

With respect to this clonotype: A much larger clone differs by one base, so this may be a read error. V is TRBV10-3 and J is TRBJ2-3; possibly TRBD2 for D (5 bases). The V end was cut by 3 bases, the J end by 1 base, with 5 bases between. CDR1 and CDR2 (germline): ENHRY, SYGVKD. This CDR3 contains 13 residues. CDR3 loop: CAISDGGTDTQYF. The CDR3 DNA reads TGTGCCATCAGTGACGGGGGCACAGATACGCAGTATTTT.

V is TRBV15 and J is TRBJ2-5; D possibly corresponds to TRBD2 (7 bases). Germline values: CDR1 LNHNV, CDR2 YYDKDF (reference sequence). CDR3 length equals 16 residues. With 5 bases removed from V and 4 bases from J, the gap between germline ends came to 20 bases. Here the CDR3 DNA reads TGTGCCACCAGCCCCCTGGGAGGGGGGGGTGGAGAGACCCAGTACTTC. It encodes CATSPLGGGGGETQYF.

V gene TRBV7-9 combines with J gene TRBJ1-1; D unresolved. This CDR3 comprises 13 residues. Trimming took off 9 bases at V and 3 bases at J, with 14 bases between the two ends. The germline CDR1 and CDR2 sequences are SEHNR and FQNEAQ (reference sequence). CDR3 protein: CARSPPEDTEAFF. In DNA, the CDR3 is TGTGCCAGGTCCCCCCCGGAGGACACTGAAGCTTTCTTT.

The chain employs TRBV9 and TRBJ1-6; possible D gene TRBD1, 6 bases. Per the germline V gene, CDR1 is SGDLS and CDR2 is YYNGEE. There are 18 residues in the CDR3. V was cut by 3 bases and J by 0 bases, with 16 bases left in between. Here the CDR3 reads CASSDSNDRSSYNSPLHF. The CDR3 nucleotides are TGTGCCAGCAGCGATTCCAACGACAGGAGCTCCTATAATTCACCCCTCCACTTT.